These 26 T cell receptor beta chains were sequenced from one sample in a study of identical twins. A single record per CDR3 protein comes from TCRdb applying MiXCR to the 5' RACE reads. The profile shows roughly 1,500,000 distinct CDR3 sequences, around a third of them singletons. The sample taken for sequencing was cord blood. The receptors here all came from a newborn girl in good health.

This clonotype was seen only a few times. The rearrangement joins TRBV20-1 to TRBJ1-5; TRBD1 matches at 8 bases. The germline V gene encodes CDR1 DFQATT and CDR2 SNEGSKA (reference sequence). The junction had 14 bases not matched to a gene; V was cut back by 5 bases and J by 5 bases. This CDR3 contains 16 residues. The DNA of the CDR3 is TGCAGTGCTTTCCTTCTGGGACAGGTAGATGATCAGCCCCAGCATTTT. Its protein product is CSAFLLGQVDDQPQHF.

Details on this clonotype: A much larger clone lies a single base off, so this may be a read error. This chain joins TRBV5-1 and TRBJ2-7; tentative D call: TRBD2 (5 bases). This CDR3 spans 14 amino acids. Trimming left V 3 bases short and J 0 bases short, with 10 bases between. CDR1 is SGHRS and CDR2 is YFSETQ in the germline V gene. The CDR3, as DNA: TGCGCCAGCAGCTCAGCCACTAGCTCCTACGAGCAGTACTTC. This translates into CASSSATSSYEQYF.

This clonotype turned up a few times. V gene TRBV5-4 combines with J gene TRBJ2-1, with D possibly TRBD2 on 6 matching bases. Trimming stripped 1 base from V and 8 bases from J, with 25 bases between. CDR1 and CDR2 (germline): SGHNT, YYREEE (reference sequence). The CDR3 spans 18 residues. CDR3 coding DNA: TGTGCCAGCAGCTTGTTCGGGAGTTTCGCGCATCTGAACGATGAGCAGTTCTTC. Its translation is CASSLFGSFAHLNDEQFF.

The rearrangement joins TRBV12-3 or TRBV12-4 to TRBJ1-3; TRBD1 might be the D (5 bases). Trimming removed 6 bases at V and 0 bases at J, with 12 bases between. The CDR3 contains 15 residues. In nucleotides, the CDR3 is TGTGCCAGCAGGTACCTACAGGCCTCTGGAAACACCATATATTTT. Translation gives CASRYLQASGNTIYF.

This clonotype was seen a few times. As DNA, the CDR3 is TGTGCCAGCAGTTTCCCGGGACAGGGAATCGGGGAGCTGTTTTTT. This encodes CASSFPGQGIGELFF. The J gene is TRBJ2-2, the V gene TRBV28, with 9 bases aligning to TRBD1. V gave up 3 bases and J gave up 7 bases; unmatched junction bases: 6. The CDR3 loop spans 15 amino acids. From germline, CDR1 is MDHEN and CDR2 SYDVKM.

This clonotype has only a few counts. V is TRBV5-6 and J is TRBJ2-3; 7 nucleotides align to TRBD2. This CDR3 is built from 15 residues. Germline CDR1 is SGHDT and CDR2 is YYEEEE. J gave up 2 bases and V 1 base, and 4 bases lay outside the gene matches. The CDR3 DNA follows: TGTGCCAGCAGCTTGTGGACTAGAACCACAGATACGCAGTATTTT. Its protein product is CASSLWTRTTDTQYF.

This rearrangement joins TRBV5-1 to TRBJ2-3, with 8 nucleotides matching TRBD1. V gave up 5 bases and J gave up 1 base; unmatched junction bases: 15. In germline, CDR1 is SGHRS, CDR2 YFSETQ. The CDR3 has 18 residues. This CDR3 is CASRSDRVTSRGTDTQYF. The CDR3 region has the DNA TGCGCCAGCAGGTCGGACAGGGTCACGTCCCGTGGCACAGATACGCAGTATTTT.

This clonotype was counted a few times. The CDR3 DNA reads as TGTGCCAGCAGCTTCCTGGGCAGGGGGCCTGGCTACACCTTC. It codes for CASSFLGRGPGYTF. The chain couples TRBV11-2 to TRBJ1-2; 8 nucleotides match TRBD1. After removal of 3 bases from V and 7 bases from J, the junction contained 7 bases not matched to a gene. Germline CDR1 SGHAT, CDR2 FQNNGV. The CDR3 runs 14 residues. The whole variable domain, remainder taken from reference TRBV11-2 and TRBJ1-2, is EAGVAQSPRYKIIEKRQSVAFWCNPISGHATLYWYQQILGQGPKLLIQFQNNGVVDDSQLPKDRFSAERLKGVDSTLKIQPAKLEDSAVYLCASSFLGRGPGYTFGSGTRLTVV.

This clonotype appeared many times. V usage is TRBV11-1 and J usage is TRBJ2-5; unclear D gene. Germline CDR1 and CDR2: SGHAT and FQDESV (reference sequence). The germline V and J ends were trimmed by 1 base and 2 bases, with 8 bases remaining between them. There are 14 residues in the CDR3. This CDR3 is CASSLVRKQETQYF. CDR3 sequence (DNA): TGTGCCAGCAGCTTAGTCCGGAAACAAGAGACCCAGTACTTC.

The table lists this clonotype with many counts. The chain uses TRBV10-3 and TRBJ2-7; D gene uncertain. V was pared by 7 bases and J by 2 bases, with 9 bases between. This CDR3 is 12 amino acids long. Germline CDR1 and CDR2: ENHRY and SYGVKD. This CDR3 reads CAIIQSAYEQYF. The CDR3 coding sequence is TGTGCCATCATCCAGTCGGCCTACGAGCAGTACTTC.

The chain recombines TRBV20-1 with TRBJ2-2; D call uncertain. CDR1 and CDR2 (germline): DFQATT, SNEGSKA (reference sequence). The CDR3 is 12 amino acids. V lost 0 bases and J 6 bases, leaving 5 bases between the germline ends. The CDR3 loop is CSARDLAGELFF. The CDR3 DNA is TGCAGTGCTAGAGATCTCGCCGGGGAGCTGTTTTTT.

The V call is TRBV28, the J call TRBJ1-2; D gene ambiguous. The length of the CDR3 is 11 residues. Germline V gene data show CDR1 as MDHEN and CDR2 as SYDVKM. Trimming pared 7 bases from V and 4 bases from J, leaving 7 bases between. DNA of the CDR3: TGTGCCAGCACAGACGGCTATGGCTACACCTTC. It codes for CASTDGYGYTF.

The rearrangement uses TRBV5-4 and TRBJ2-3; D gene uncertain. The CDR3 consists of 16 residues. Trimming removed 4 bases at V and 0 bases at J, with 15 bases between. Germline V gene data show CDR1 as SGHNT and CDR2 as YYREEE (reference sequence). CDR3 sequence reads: CASSPLLGVSTDTQYF. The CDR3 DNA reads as TGTGCCAGCAGCCCTTTGCTGGGCGTGAGCACAGATACGCAGTATTTT. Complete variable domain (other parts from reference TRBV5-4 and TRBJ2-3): ETGVTQSPTHLIKTRGQQVTLRCSSQSGHNTVSWYQQALGQGPQFIFQYYREEENGRGNFPPRFSGLQFPNYSSELNVNALELDDSALYLCASSPLLGVSTDTQYFGPGTRLTVL.

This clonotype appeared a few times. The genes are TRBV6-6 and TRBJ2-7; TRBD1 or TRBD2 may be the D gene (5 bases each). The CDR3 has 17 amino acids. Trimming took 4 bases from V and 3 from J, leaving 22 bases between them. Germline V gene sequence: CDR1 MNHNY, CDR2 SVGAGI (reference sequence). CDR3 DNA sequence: TGTGCCAGCAGTTCGGAGGTGGGGGTTCATAGAGTCTACGAGCAGTACTTC. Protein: CASSSEVGVHRVYEQYF.

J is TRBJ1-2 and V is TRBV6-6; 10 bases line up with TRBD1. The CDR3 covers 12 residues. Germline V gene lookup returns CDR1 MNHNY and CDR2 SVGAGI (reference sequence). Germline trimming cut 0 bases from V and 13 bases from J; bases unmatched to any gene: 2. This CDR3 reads CASSYSRDRGTF. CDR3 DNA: TGTGCCAGCAGTTACTCGAGGGACAGGGGCACCTTC.

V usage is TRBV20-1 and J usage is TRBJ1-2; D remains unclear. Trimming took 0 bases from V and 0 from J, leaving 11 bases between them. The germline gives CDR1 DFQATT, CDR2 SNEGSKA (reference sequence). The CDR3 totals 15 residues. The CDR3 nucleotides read TGCAGTGCTAGAGATTCGACGGGAGCTAACTATGGCTACACCTTC. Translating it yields CSARDSTGANYGYTF.

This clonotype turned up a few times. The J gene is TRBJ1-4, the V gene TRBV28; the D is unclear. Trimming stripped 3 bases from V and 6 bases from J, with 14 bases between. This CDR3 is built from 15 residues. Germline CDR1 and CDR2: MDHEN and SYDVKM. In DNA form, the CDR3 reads TGTGCCAGCAGTTTCCCTTGGGTGGCGGATGAAAAACTGTTTTTT. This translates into CASSFPWVADEKLFF.

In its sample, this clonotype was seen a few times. Here the CDR3 DNA reads TGTGCCACCAGTAAGCAGGGAGGGACAGATACGCAGTATTTT. Encoded protein: CATSKQGGTDTQYF. This chain joins TRBV24-1 and TRBJ2-3; 7 bases are a match to TRBD2. V lost 6 bases to trimming and J lost 3 bases; unmatched junction nucleotides: 5. This CDR3 is 14 amino acids long. Germline CDR1 KGHDR, CDR2 SFDVKD.

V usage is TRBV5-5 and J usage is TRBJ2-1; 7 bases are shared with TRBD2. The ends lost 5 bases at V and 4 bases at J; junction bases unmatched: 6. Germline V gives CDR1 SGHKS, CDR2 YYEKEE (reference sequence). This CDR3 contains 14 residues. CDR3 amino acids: CASRGTTLYNEQFF. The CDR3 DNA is TGTGCCAGCAGGGGGACTACCCTGTACAATGAGCAGTTCTTC.

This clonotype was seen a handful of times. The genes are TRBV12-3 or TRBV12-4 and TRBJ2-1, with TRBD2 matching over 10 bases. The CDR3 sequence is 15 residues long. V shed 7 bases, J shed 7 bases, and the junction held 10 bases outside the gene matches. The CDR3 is CASILAGGRRNEQFF. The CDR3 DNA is TGTGCCAGCATCTTAGCGGGGGGCCGTCGGAATGAGCAGTTCTTC.

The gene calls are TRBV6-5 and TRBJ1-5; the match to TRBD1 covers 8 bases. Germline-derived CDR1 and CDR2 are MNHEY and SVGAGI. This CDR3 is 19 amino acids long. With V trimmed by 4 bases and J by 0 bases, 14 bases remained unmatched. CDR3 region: CASSSQGGIGGYSNQPQHF. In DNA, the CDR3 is TGTGCCAGCAGTTCACAGGGGGGGATCGGGGGATATAGCAATCAGCCCCAGCATTTT.

The CDR3, as DNA: TGCAGTGCCCCACAGCCCAACTACGAGCAGTACTTC. It translates to CSAPQPNYEQYF. J is TRBJ2-7 and V is TRBV20-1, with D hard to call. This CDR3 comprises 12 residues. V lost 6 bases and J 3 bases, leaving 12 bases between the germline ends. Per germline, CDR1 DFQATT and CDR2 SNEGSKA (reference sequence).

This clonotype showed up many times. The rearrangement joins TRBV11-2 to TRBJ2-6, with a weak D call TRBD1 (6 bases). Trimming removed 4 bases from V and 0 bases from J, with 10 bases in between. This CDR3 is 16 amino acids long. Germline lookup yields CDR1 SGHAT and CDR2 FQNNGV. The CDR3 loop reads CASSSMTGSGANVLTF. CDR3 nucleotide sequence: TGTGCCAGCAGCTCTATGACAGGCTCTGGGGCCAACGTCCTGACTTTC.

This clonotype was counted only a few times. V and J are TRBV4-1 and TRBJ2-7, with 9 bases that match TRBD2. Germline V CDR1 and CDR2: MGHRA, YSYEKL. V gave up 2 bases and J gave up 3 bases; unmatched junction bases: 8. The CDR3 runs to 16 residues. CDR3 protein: CASSQPGTSKGYEQYF. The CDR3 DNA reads TGCGCCAGCAGCCAACCCGGGACTAGCAAGGGCTACGAGCAGTACTTC.

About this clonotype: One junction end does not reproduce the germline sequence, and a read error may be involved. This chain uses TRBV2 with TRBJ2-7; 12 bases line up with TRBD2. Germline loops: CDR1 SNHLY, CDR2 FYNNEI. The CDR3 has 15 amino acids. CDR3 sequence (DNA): TGTGTCAGCAGTTTGACTAGCGGGAGACTCTACGAGCAGTACTTC. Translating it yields CVSSLTSGRLYEQYF.

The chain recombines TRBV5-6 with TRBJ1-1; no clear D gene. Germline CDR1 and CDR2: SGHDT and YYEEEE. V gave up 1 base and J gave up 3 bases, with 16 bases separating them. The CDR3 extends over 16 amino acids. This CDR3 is CASSLSLVRRDTEAFF. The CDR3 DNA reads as TGTGCCAGCAGCTTGTCACTCGTACGAAGAGACACTGAAGCTTTCTTT.